Here is one T cell receptor beta chain with its context. Its binding antigen is unknown. No much larger clonotype is one base removed from it; base qualities were not supplied. The immunoSEQ Assay was used to sequence TCRbeta CDR3 regions. After extraction, genomic DNA underwent amplification by bias-controlled multiplex PCR, followed by high-throughput sequencing. As for how the authors treated the data: To quantify the absolute abundance of each unique TCRbeta CDR3 region, sequences were collapsed and filtered. Usable DNA was measured by amplifying reference genes present in all nucleated cells, and TCRbeta template counts were normalized to that usable DNA to estimate T cell fraction. Repertoire TCRs were annotated as SARS-CoV-2-specific by exact matching of V gene, CDR3 amino acid sequence and J gene to a known reactive TCR set. The reference SARS-CoV-2 TCR set came from MIRA and was filtered for enrichment in COVID-19-positive ImmuneCODE repertoires, removing public or cross-reactive TCRs. Using the MIRA antigens, annotated TCRs were further analysed by specific ORF or by position within an ORF. Breadth was defined as the number of annotated unique rearrangements divided by the total number of unique productive rearrangements, and depth was defined as the summed frequency of the annotated unique rearrangements. Group comparisons of TCR breadth used two-sided Wilcoxon rank-sum tests. TCRdb carries this immuneACCESS record with in-frame sequences only. Its versions omit some clonotypes, under half of them owing to an unresolved V gene in the studies checked, with the rest unexplained. Clonal size and the V and J genes are those of that table, whereas D and trimming came from the DNA. Present in this sample are about 380,000 clones, under 90% of which were seen just once. The biggest ten clones account for approximately 7% of the sample.

This specimen belongs to a study of Ad26.COV2.S vaccination and SARS-CoV-2 variants (TCRdb year 2021). Concerning the study at large: Donors in the vaccine arm were drawn from COV1001, a phase I-IIa trial of Ad26.COV2.S in healthy adults that was multicentre, randomized, double-blind and placebo-controlled. Participants in the trial were split at random into five groups of five each, receiving low-dose or high-dose Ad26.COV2.S once or twice, or else placebo on both occasions. Ad26.COV2.S was given intramuscularly at 5x10^10 or 1x10^11 viral particles, as a single shot or as two shots 56 days apart. The specificity and breadth of SARS-CoV-2-reactive T cell receptors after Ad26.COV2.S vaccination were assessed by TCRbeta repertoire sequencing. Investigators did not know the trial group allocation while performing experiments and assessing outcomes. The TCR-sequenced set comprised around 32 samples: some 19 Ad26.COV2.S vaccine recipients, 5 placebo recipients and 8 SARS-CoV-2 convalescent individuals.

Points the paper makes about the study in general: Spike-specific TCR breadth was higher in Ad26.COV2.S recipients than in placebo recipients (P = 0.0014). Comparable non-spike TCR breadth was observed between vaccine and placebo recipients, consistent with only spike being contained in the vaccine. It was noted by the authors that total T cell responses may have been underestimated by the TCR breadth and depth analyses. The study lacked the statistical power to compare responses across vaccine doses or regimens. After vaccination, substantial breadth of spike-specific CD8+ and CD4+ T cell responses was reported.

Read against the paper, the sample's treatment or condition label means: 15 to 20 received Ad26.COV2.S at low or high dose, single or two shots; roughly 5 received placebo; per-sample allocation not given. For vaccine and placebo recipients, the sequenced repertoires came from samples collected on day 63 after the first injection. Cohort 1b enrolled about two dozen adults aged 18-55 years at a single site in Boston, USA, between 29 July and 7 August 2020. Ad26.COV2.S consisted of a replication-incompetent adenovirus type 26 vector by which a prefusion-stabilized SARS-CoV-2 spike protein from the original Wuhan strain was expressed. The sample was peripheral blood, taken in a trial of Ad26.COV2.S vaccine versus placebo. The sequence came from a person between 18 and 65 years old who received the Ad26.COV2.S COVID-19 vaccine or a placebo.

CDR3 reads: CASSFVSGTTDTQYF. The sequence in DNA is TGTGCCAGCAGCTTCGTTAGCGGGACCACAGATACGCAGTATTTT. The sequence links TRBV11-3 to TRBJ2-3; 8 nucleotides in the junction match TRBD2. Clipping removes 3 bases from V and 2 bases from J, with 4 as the unmatched junction base count. The CDR3 holds 15 amino acids from the cysteine to the phenylalanine. Only the CDR3 DNA is retained, 45 bases long and in frame from the first base. According to the germline V gene, CDR1 reads SGHNT and CDR2 reads YENEEA.